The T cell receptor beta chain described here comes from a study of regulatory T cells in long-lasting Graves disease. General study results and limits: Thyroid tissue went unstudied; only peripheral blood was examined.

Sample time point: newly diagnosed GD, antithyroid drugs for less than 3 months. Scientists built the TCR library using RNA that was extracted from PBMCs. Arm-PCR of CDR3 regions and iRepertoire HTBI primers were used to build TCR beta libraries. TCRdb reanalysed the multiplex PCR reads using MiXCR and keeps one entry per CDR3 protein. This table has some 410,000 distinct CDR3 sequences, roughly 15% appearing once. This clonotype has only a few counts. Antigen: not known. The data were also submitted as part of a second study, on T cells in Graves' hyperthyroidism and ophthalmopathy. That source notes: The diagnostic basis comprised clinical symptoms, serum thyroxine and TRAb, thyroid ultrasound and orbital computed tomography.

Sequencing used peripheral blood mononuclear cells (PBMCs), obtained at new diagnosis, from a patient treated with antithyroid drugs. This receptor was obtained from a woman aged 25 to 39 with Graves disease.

CDR3 nucleotides: TGTGCCAGCTCACCAAGGGACAGGGATATCTCCTACAATGAGCAGTTCTTC. Translation gives CASSPRDRDISYNEQFF. The chain combines TRBV18 with TRBJ2-1; 9 bases are a match to TRBD1. This CDR3 has 17 amino acids. The germline gives CDR1 KGHSH, CDR2 LQKENI. The junction had 5 bases not matched to a gene; V was cut back by 2 bases and J by 0 bases.